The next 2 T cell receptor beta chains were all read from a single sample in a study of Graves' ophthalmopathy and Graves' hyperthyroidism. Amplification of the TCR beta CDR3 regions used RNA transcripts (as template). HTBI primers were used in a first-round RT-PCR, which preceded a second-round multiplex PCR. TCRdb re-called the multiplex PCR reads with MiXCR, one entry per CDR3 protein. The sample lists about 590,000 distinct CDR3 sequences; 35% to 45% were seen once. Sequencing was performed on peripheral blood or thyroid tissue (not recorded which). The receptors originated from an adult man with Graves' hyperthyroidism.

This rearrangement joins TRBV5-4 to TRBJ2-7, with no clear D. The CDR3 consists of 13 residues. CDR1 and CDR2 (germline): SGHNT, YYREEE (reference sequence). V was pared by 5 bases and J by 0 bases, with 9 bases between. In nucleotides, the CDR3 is TGTGCCAGCAGTCATACGGGCTCCTACGAGCAGTACTTC. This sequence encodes CASSHTGSYEQYF.

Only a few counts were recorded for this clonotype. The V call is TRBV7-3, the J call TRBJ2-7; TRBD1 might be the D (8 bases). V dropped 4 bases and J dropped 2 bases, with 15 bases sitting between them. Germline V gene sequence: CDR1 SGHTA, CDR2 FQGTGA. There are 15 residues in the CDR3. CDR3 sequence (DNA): TGTGCCAGCAGCTATACAGGGGGGGGGGCCTACGAGCAGTACTTC. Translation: CASSYTGGGAYEQYF.